This is a list of T cell receptor beta chains from one sample in a study of T cell repertoires in aging, cancer and after chemotherapy. TCRdb processed the multiplex PCR reads anew with MiXCR; each CDR3 protein has one entry. The sample gives about 18,000 distinct CDR3 sequences, 45% to 50% of which show up once; about 10% is in the top ten. Sequencing input: blood. The receptors originated from a human donor in good health. CDR3s include the opening cysteine and the closing phenylalanine or tryptophan. Each record gives: clone size, V gene, D gene, J gene, CDR3 protein, CDR3 DNA. D genes are given only for firm matches. The listing skips clone size in some rows; elsewhere it reads once, few, many or a size class.

-	TRBV29-1	-	TRBJ2-5	CSVEEGLGRQETQYF	TGCAGCGTTGAAGAAGGGTTGGGCAGACAAGAGACCCAGTACTTC
-	TRBV29-1	-	TRBJ2-3	CSVDRGVDTQYF	TGCAGCGTTGACAGGGGAGTGGATACGCAGTATTTT
-	TRBV30	TRBD2	TRBJ2-2	CAAPLGGRGTGELFF	TGTGCCGCCCCTTTGGGCGGGAGGGGTACCGGGGAGCTGTTTTTT
few	TRBV30	-	TRBJ2-1	CAWSGRRPGSYNEQFF	TGTGCCTGGAGCGGCAGGAGGCCTGGCTCCTACAATGAGCAGTTCTTC
medium-sized	TRBV27	-	TRBJ2-1	CASSLDIKPYNEQFF	TGTGCCAGCAGTTTAGACATCAAGCCCTACAATGAGCAGTTCTTC
medium-sized	TRBV19	TRBD1	TRBJ2-2	CASSMGQDNTGELFF	TGTGCCAGTAGTATGGGACAGGATAACACCGGGGAGCTGTTTTTT
-	TRBV7-6	-	TRBJ2-2	CAPPMAPGELFF	TGTGCCCCCCCGATGGCCCCCGGGGAGCTGTTTTTT
medium-sized	TRBV6-5	-	TRBJ2-3	CASRQGGTDTQYF	TGTGCCAGCAGGCAGGGCGGCACAGATACGCAGTATTTT
medium-sized	TRBV29-1	-	TRBJ2-7	CSVDRVAQYF	TGCAGCGTTGACAGGGTAGCGCAGTACTTC
-	TRBV11-1	-	TRBJ2-7	CASSLVSPTYEQYF	TGTGCCAGCAGCTTAGTATCCCCGACCTACGAGCAGTACTTC
-	TRBV30	-	TRBJ1-2	CAWRELRNYGYTF	TGTGCCTGGAGAGAGTTGCGAAACTATGGCTACACCTTC
-	TRBV19	-	TRBJ2-1	CASSTRIEQFF	TGTGCCAGTTCAACGCGCATTGAGCAGTTCTTC
few	TRBV6-2/TRBV6-3	TRBD1	TRBJ2-7	CASSPGTEPPEQYF	TGTGCCAGCAGCCCCGGGACAGAGCCTCCCGAGCAGTACTTC
-	TRBV5-6	TRBD1	TRBJ2-7	CASSMDRVHEQYF	TGTGCCAGCAGCATGGACAGGGTCCACGAGCAGTACTTC
-	TRBV5-4	TRBD1	TRBJ2-5	CASSPNTPGQGRETQYF	TGTGCCAGCAGCCCCAACACCCCGGGACAGGGGAGAGAGACCCAGTACTTC
-	TRBV6-2/TRBV6-3	-	TRBJ1-4	CASTGGGEKLFF	TGTGCCAGCACCGGAGGGGGTGAAAAACTGTTTTTT
few	TRBV12-3/TRBV12-4	TRBD2	TRBJ2-3	CASSLRSGTIPTDTQYF	TGTGCCAGCAGTTTAAGGTCCGGGACTATACCCACAGATACGCAGTATTTT
few	TRBV27	-	TRBJ1-1	CASSKGNTEAFF	TGTGCCAGCAGTAAGGGGAACACTGAAGCTTTCTTT
-	TRBV6-2/TRBV6-3	-	TRBJ2-1	CASSYSPTGSSYNEQFF	TGTGCCAGCAGTTATTCACCCACAGGGAGCTCCTACAATGAGCAGTTCTTC
-	TRBV6-1	TRBD1	TRBJ2-2	CASSVDRGGSRELFF	TGTGCCAGCAGCGTGGACAGGGGCGGCTCGAGGGAGCTGTTTTTT
few	TRBV7-9	-	TRBJ2-7	CASSLNRESYEQYF	TGTGCCAGCAGCTTAAACAGGGAATCCTACGAGCAGTACTTC
-	TRBV12-3/TRBV12-4	TRBD1	TRBJ1-5	CASSMGQYSNQPQHF	TGTGCCAGCAGCATGGGACAGTATAGCAATCAGCCCCAGCATTTT
-	TRBV19	-	TRBJ2-1	CASGRNEQFF	TGTGCCAGTGGAAGGAATGAGCAGTTCTTC
-	TRBV6-6	TRBD1	TRBJ2-1	CASSPTGTGAYNEQFF	TGTGCCAGCAGTCCTACCGGGACAGGGGCCTACAATGAGCAGTTCTTC
few	TRBV19	-	TRBJ2-5	CASTPRAFQETQYF	TGTGCCAGTACTCCACGGGCTTTCCAAGAGACCCAGTACTTC
few	TRBV11-1	TRBD1	TRBJ2-5	CASTLTGGRETQYF	TGTGCCAGCACCCTGACAGGGGGCAGAGAGACCCAGTACTTC
once	TRBV5-6	TRBD1	TRBJ2-7	CASSFGQGSSYEQYF	TGTGCCAGCAGCTTTGGACAGGGGAGCTCCTACGAGCAGTACTTC
once	TRBV6-1	-	TRBJ1-5	CASSEVWGNQPQHF	TGTGCCAGCAGTGAAGTGTGGGGCAATCAGCCCCAGCATTTT
-	TRBV19	-	TRBJ2-2	CASSPLATGELFF	TGTGCCAGTAGTCCCCTAGCCACCGGGGAGCTGTTTTTT